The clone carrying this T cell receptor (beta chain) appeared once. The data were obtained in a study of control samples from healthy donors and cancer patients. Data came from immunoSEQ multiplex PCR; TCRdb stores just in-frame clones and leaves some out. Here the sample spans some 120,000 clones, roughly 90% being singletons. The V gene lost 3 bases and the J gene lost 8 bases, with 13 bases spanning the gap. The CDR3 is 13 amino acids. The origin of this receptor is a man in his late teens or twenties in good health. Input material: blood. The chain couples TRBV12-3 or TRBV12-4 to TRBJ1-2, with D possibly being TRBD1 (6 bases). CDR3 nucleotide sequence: TGTGCCAGCAGTTTTCGGGGGGCTAGGGGCTACACCTTC. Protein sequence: CASSFRGARGYTF.